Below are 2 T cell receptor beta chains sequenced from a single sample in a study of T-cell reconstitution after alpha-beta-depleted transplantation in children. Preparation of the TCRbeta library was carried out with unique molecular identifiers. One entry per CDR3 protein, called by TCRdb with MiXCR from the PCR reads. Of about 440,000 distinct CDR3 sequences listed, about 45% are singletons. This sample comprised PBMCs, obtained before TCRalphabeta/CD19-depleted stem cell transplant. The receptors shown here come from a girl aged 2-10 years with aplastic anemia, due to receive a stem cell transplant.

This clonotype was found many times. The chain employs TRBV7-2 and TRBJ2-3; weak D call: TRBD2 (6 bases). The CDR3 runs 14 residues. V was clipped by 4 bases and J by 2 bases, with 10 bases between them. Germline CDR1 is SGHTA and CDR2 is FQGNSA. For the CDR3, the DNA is TGTGCCAGCAGCTCTGGGACTTTCACAGATACGCAGTATTTT. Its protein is CASSSGTFTDTQYF.

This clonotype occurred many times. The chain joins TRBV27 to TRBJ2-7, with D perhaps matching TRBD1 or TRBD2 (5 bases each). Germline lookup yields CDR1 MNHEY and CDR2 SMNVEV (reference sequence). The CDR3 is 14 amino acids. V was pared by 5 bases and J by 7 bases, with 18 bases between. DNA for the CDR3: TGTGCCAGCAGTCTGGGGACCAGGTCGGGGGAGCAGTACTTC. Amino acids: CASSLGTRSGEQYF.